Sequencing of this T cell receptor (beta chain) was carried out in a study of identical twins (TCRdb year 2016). Some background on the complete study: TCR alpha and beta repertoires from monozygotic twins, unrelated adults of various ages and cord blood were deep-sequenced to test whether fetal clonotypes persist. Replicate twin experiments were performed at different times using different library preparation protocols to rule out contamination. Study-level results and caveats: Compared with coincidental sharing between unrelated individuals, out-of-frame TCR alpha sequences shared between twins had an excess of sequences with low generation probability. The excess sharing between twins in beta out-of-frame sequences was weaker because fewer shared sequences reduced the signal-to-noise ratio. In monozygotic twins, recombination models systematically underestimated out-of-frame TCR alpha sharing, but the models matched the sharing seen between unrelated individuals. Because the same donors could not be followed over many years, conclusions were based on cross-sectional statistical analysis. Abundant cord blood beta clonotypes had fewer insertions, young adult naive repertoires showed a similar but weaker trend, and memory repertoires showed no such trend. Zero-insertion analyses could be partly confounded by invariant T cells such as MAIT and iNKT, though diverse VJ usage argued against such confounding for most clonotypes.

On this clonotype itself: Its binding antigen is unknown. No quality values exist for individual bases; no much larger clone is one base distant.

The CDR3 sequence holds 16 residues, the cysteine and phenylalanine included. Only the CDR3 DNA is retained, 48 bases long and in frame from the first base. Taken from the germline V gene, the CDR1 and CDR2 loops are MGHDK and SYGVNS. V trim: 6 bases; J trim: 4 bases; unmatched bases: 7. Receptor amplification or capture employed 5' RACE. The sequencer listed for this sample is Illumina HiSeq 2000. Template switching added a universal primer binding site, and the final cDNA carried a unique molecular identifier that allowed TCR cDNA molecules to be counted accurately. First-strand cDNA for TCR alpha and beta chains was synthesized from specific primers in the conserved constant-segment region. Each cDNA library was double barcoded, with a SMART-Mk sample barcode plus Illumina barcodes, to control for contamination. TruSeq adapter sequences and Illumina sample barcodes were added in two successive PCR steps. The Illumina HiSeq platform was used with custom primers to sequence TCR alpha and beta cDNA libraries. In the source study's methods: MiGEC processed the raw reads to extract unique molecular identifiers, while MiXCR was used to determine the CDR3 positions. Recombination models were inferred per individual with the repgenHMM and IGoR tools using an EM algorithm. Shared clonotypes were analyzed with the tcR package in R, and sharing was normalized by the product of cloneset sizes. To study raw recombination without the effects of thymic and clonal selection, out-of-frame nonproductive sequences were analyzed. Using fastp trimming at Q25 and MiXCR clonotype assembly, TCRdb reanalyzed the public sequencing data and kept in-frame beta chains. Each entry is one CDR3 protein sequence, shown with its most common DNA and genes. TCRdb assigned the V and J calls; the authors' analysis was not used. The sample table holds approximately 94,000 distinct CDR3 sequences, of which under 7% were seen once. The leading ten clones occupy about an eighth of the sample.

Only healthy Caucasian donors were included. Miltenyi CD45RO+ enrichment and human naive T-cell isolation kits were used to isolate memory (CD45RO+) and naive T cells from PBMC. The TCR comes from a woman between 45 and 60 years old in good health. The sequence links TRBV25-1 to TRBJ2-3; 13 central nucleotides agree with TRBD2. Sequenced material: memory T cells sorted from blood. In light of the paper, this sample's cell subset or site label describes: CD45RO+ enriched T cells. This receptor carries the CDR3 CASSSRLAGGSDTQYF. The DNA is TGTGCCAGCAGCTCGAGACTAGCGGGAGGATCAGATACGCAGTATTTT. Beyond the CDR3, the reference TRBV25-1 and TRBJ2-3 genes provide the residues; the full variable domain reads: EADIYQTPRYLVIGTGKKITLECSQTMGHDKMYWYQQDPGMELHLIHYSYGVNSTEKGDLSSESTVSRIRTEHFPLTLESARPSHTSQYLCASSSRLAGGSDTQYFGPGTRLTVL.